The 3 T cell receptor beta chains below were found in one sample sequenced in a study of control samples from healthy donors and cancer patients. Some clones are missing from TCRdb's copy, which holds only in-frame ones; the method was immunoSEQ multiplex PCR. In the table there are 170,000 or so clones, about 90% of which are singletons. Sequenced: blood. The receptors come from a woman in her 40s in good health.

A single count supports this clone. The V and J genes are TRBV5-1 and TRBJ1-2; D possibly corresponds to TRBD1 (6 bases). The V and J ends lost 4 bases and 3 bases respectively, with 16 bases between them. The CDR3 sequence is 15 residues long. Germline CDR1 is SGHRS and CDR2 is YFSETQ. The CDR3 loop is CASSTGQTWDYGYTF. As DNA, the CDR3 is TGCGCCAGCAGCACAGGACAGACGTGGGACTATGGCTACACCTTC.

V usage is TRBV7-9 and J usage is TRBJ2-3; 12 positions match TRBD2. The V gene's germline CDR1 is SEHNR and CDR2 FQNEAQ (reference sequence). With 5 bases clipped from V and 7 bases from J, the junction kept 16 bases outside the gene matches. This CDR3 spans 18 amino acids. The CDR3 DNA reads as TGTGCCAGCAGCCCCCGAGTTCTAGCGGGGGGGACCTCGTATACGCAGTATTTT. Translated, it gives CASSPRVLAGGTSYTQYF.

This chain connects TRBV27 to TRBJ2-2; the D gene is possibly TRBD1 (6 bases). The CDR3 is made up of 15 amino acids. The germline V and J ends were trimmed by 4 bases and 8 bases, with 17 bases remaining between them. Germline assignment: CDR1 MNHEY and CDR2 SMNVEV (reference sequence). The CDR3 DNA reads TGTGCCAGCAGTTCCCTGCCAATGGGGGCTGGGGAGCTGTTTTTT. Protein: CASSSLPMGAGELFF.